What follows are 18 T cell receptor beta chains derived from one specimen sequenced in a study of blood T cells in healthy people across ages. The authors ran a second PCR of about 7 to 12 cycles using a sample-barcoded 5' primer and a J-beta primer mix. TCRdb re-called the 5' RACE reads with MiXCR, one entry per CDR3 protein. This sample has 1.5 million to 2 million distinct CDR3 sequences; 28% occur once, and the top ten carry roughly 8%. The sequenced sample consisted of blood. The receptors stem from a woman in her 30s in good health.

The chain joins TRBV7-9 to TRBJ2-1; TRBD2 matches 9 bases. J lost 8 bases, V lost 4 bases, and 12 bases had no gene match. CDR1 and CDR2 from the germline V gene are SEHNR and FQNEAQ (reference sequence). The CDR3 is made up of 16 amino acids. The CDR3 is CASSSVTSGIGDEQFF. CDR3 DNA: TGTGCCAGCAGCTCCGTGACTAGCGGAATAGGCGATGAGCAGTTCTTC. The full variable domain, with the rest looked up from reference TRBV7-9 and TRBJ2-1, is DTGVSQNPRHKITKRGQNVTFRCDPISEHNRLYWYRQTLGQGPEFLTYFQNEAQLEKSRLLSDRFSAERPKGSFSTLEIQRTEQGDSAMYLCASSSVTSGIGDEQFFGPGTRLTVL.

This clonotype was seen a handful of times. The rearrangement links TRBV10-3 to TRBJ2-3, with 11 positions matching TRBD2. The trim removed 8 bases at V and 5 bases at J, leaving 3 bases unmatched. This CDR3 is 13 amino acids long. Germline V gene lookup returns CDR1 ENHRY and CDR2 SYGVKD. The CDR3 spells CAIGGTSGDTQYF. The DNA of the CDR3 is TGTGCCATCGGCGGGACTAGCGGAGATACGCAGTATTTT.

This clonotype was observed a handful of times. The rearrangement links TRBV7-9 to TRBJ1-2; 8 nucleotides agree with TRBD1. V gave up 5 bases and J gave up 4 bases; unmatched junction bases: 3. Germline CDR1 reads SEHNR; CDR2 reads FQNEAQ (reference sequence). This CDR3 region has 13 residues. Written as DNA, the CDR3 is TGTGCCAGCAGCGAACAGGGGGTCTATGGCTACACCTTC. As protein: CASSEQGVYGYTF. The variable domain in full, completed from reference TRBV7-9 and TRBJ1-2, reads DTGVSQNPRHKITKRGQNVTFRCDPISEHNRLYWYRQTLGQGPEFLTYFQNEAQLEKSRLLSDRFSAERPKGSFSTLEIQRTEQGDSAMYLCASSEQGVYGYTFGSGTRLTVV.

The chain couples TRBV5-1 to TRBJ2-1; TRBD2 agrees at 8 bases. CDR1 SGHRS and CDR2 YFSETQ come from the germline V gene. Losses at the gene ends were 4 bases for V and 6 bases for J; bases not matched to a gene: 12. CDR3 length: 16 residues. The DNA for the CDR3 is TGCGCCAGCAGCCCCTTCTCTAGCGGGCTCTTCAATGAGCAGTTCTTC. It codes for CASSPFSSGLFNEQFF.

This clonotype was detected many times. The chain employs TRBV20-1 and TRBJ2-6; 10 bases align to TRBD1. The J segment lost 0 bases and the V segment lost 1 base, leaving 0 bases of the junction unmatched. The CDR3 totals 16 residues. CDR1 DFQATT and CDR2 SNEGSKA come from the germline V gene (reference sequence). CDR3 residues: CSARGTGGSGANVLTF. The DNA of the CDR3 is TGCAGTGCTAGAGGGACAGGGGGCTCTGGGGCCAACGTCCTGACTTTC.

Ten or more counts support this clonotype. The chain links TRBV4-3 to TRBJ1-2; perhaps TRBD1 as D (6 bases). The V and J ends lost 0 bases and 8 bases respectively, with 16 bases between them. The CDR3 consists of 15 residues. Germline CDR1 is LGHNA and CDR2 is YSLEER. The CDR3 region has the DNA TGCGCCAGCAGCCAAGACCTGGGGGCGCTAGGAGGCTACACCTTC. Protein: CASSQDLGALGGYTF.

This clonotype was detected only a few times. The CDR3 protein is CASSLVLGENQPQHF. The CDR3, as DNA: TGTGCCAGCAGCTTAGTGTTGGGGGAAAATCAGCCCCAGCATTTT. The chain recombines TRBV7-9 with TRBJ1-5, with D possibly TRBD1 on 5 matching bases. Germline values: CDR1 SEHNR, CDR2 FQNEAQ (reference sequence). V was pared by 1 base and J by 4 bases, with 11 bases between. The CDR3 totals 15 residues.

This clonotype showed up just once. J is TRBJ1-6 and V is TRBV20-1, with D perhaps TRBD1 (5 bases). The germline gives CDR1 DFQATT, CDR2 SNEGSKA (reference sequence). V gave up 5 bases and J gave up 7 bases, with 12 bases separating them. The CDR3 is 13 amino acids. The CDR3 sequence is CSARPTENSPLHF. In DNA, the CDR3 is TGCAGTGCTCGCCCGACAGAAAATTCACCCCTCCACTTT.

This clonotype was seen many times. The rearrangement joins TRBV10-3 to TRBJ2-1; no clear D gene. Germline V gene data show CDR1 as ENHRY and CDR2 as SYGVKD. Between the trimmed V and J ends, which lost 6 bases and 9 bases, there was a span of 21 bases. The length of the CDR3 is 15 residues. The DNA for the CDR3 is TGTGCCATCAGCCCGTCGATTCGCTTTGTTGGTGAGCAGTTCTTC. Protein sequence: CAISPSIRFVGEQFF.

This clonotype was counted only a few times. This chain uses TRBV28 with TRBJ2-1; D is undetermined. V was shortened by 2 bases and J by 9 bases, with 11 bases between the two germline ends. The CDR3 extends over 13 amino acids. The germline V gene encodes CDR1 MDHEN and CDR2 SYDVKM. The CDR3 DNA follows: TGTGCCAGCAGTTTAGAGGTCCCGGGTGAGCAGTTCTTC. Translating it yields CASSLEVPGEQFF.

The chain combines TRBV6-5 with TRBJ2-1; 8 nucleotides match TRBD1. CDR1 is MNHEY and CDR2 is SVGAGI in the germline V gene. Losses at the gene ends were 0 bases for V and 4 bases for J; bases not matched to a gene: 8. The CDR3 loop spans 17 amino acids. CDR3 nucleotides: TGTGCCAGCAGTTACTCGCTTCGGACAGGGCAATACAATGAGCAGTTCTTC. Its translation is CASSYSLRTGQYNEQFF.

The chain carries TRBV20-1 and TRBJ2-5, with 14 positions matching TRBD2. The CDR3 has 16 residues. The junction had 11 bases not matched to a gene; V was cut back by 6 bases and J by 5 bases. Germline V gene sequence: CDR1 DFQATT, CDR2 SNEGSKA (reference sequence). The CDR3 reads CSALGTSGGARETQYF. The CDR3 DNA sequence: TGCAGTGCCCTAGGGACTAGCGGGGGAGCAAGGGAGACCCAGTACTTC.

V is TRBV6-5 and J is TRBJ2-1, with TRBD1 as a possible D gene (6 bases). Trimming left V 8 bases short and J 8 bases short, with 16 bases between. CDR3 size: 13 residues. Germline CDR1 MNHEY, CDR2 SVGAGI. CDR3 nucleotide sequence: TGTGCCAGCGCTTCTCTTCACAGGGATGAGCAGTTCTTC. Encoded protein: CASASLHRDEQFF.

This clonotype has just one count. It may be a read error: a sequence one base away is much more abundant. V gene TRBV24-1 combines with J gene TRBJ2-7; 7 nucleotides align to TRBD1. Trimming at V came to 9 bases and at J to 2 bases, leaving 6 bases not matched to a gene. The germline gives CDR1 KGHDR, CDR2 SFDVKD. The CDR3 length is 13 residues. The CDR3 DNA reads as TGTGCCACCTCCGGGACAGCGCCCTACGAGCAGTACTTC. Protein: CATSGTAPYEQYF.

This sequence joins TRBV19 and TRBJ2-7; TRBD2 matches 8 bases. Germline CDR1 is LNHDA and CDR2 is SQIVND (reference sequence). There are 13 residues in the CDR3. V lost 3 bases and J lost 5; bases outside the gene matches: 3. CDR3 region: CASSMSGSHEQYF. The CDR3 DNA follows: TGTGCCAGTAGTATGAGCGGGAGTCACGAGCAGTACTTC.

The CDR3 DNA sequence: TGTGCCAGCAGCCAAGCAGCCGAGACCCAGTACTTC. Translated, it gives CASSQAAETQYF. The genes are TRBV3-1 and TRBJ2-5; D uncertain. Trimming took 1 base from V and 5 from J, leaving 5 bases between them. Germline assignment: CDR1 LGHDT and CDR2 YNNKEL (reference sequence). The CDR3 loop spans 12 amino acids.

As to this clonotype: A read error is possible here, since a much larger clone lies one base away. CDR3 sequence (DNA): TGCGCCAGCAGCAGGGACCACGAGCGGTACTTC. This translates into CASSRDHERYF. The genes are TRBV5-1 and TRBJ2-4; D might be TRBD1 or TRBD2, each matching 5 bases. Germline lookup yields CDR1 SGHRS and CDR2 YFSETQ. Trimming took off 4 bases at V and 15 bases at J, with 14 bases between the two ends. This CDR3 comprises 11 residues.

This clonotype showed up just a few times. The genes are TRBV3-1 and TRBJ1-2, with D perhaps matching TRBD1 (6 bases). Germline CDR1 LGHDT, CDR2 YNNKEL (reference sequence). The CDR3 has 12 residues. Trimming removed 7 bases from V and 7 bases from J, with 13 bases in between. The CDR3 nucleotides read TGTGCCAGCACCCAGGGGAGGGGTGGCTACACCTTC. Its protein is CASTQGRGGYTF.